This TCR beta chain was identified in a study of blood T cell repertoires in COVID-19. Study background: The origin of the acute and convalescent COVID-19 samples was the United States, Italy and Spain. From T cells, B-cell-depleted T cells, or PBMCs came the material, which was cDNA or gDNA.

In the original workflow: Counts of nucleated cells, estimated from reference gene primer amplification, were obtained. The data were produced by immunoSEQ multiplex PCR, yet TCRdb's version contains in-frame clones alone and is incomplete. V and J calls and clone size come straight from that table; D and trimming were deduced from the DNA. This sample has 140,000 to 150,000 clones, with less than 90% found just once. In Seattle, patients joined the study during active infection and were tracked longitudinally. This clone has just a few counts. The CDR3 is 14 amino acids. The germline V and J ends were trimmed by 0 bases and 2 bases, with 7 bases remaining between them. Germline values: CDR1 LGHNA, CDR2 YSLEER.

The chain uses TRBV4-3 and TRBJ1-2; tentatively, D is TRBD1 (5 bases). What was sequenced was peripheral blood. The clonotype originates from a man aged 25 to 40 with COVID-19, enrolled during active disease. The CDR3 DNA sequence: TGCGCCAGCAGCCAAGAGGAGGGGAACTATGGCTACACCTTC. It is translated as CASSQEEGNYGYTF.